This is a list of T cell receptor beta chains from one sample in a study of T cell responses to AZD1222 COVID-19 vaccine. TCRdb keeps only in-frame clones here, not all; method: immunoSEQ multiplex PCR. The table lists roughly 76,000 clones, more than 80% of them singletons. The source was peripheral blood, collected on day 0 of AZD1222 vaccination. The receptors come from an adult in good health. Each CDR3 is given with its conserved first and last residue. D genes are given only for firm matches. The size entry is marked missing in some rows and otherwise reads once, few, many or a size class.

TRBD2	TRBV3-1/TRBV3-2	once	TRBJ2-1	CASSPAGLASYNEQFF	TGTGCCAGCAGCCCCGCTGGACTAGCGAGCTACAATGAGCAGTTCTTC
TRBD2	TRBV19	NA	TRBJ2-5	CASRTSGGKETQYF	TGTGCCAGCCGGACTAGCGGGGGGAAAGAGACCCAGTACTTC
NA	TRBV30	NA	TRBJ2-7	CASGGRLSYEQYF	TGTGCCTCGGGGGGCAGACTATCCTACGAGCAGTACTTC
TRBD1	TRBV28	few	TRBJ1-1	CASSLQGGTEAFF	TGTGCCAGCAGTCTACAGGGGGGGACTGAAGCTTTCTTT
NA	TRBV19	NA	TRBJ2-1	CASSILLNEQFF	TGTGCCAGTAGTATACTCCTCAATGAGCAGTTCTTC
NA	TRBV28	NA	TRBJ1-3	CASSFLSHISGNTIYF	TGTGCCAGCAGTTTCCTGTCGCACATCTCTGGAAACACCATATATTTT
NA	TRBV6-5	NA	TRBJ1-3	CASARRTGNTIYF	TGTGCCAGCGCGAGGCGCACTGGAAACACCATATATTTT
NA	TRBV19	medium-sized	TRBJ2-3	CASSSTTSTDTQYF	TGTGCCAGTAGTTCCACCACTAGCACAGATACGCAGTATTTT
NA	TRBV30	NA	TRBJ2-7	CAWSTGTGSYEQYF	TGTGCCTGGAGTACGGGGACGGGCTCCTACGAGCAGTACTTC
NA	TRBV24-1	NA	TRBJ1-1	CATRRGLGTEAFF	TGTGCCACGAGGCGGGGGCTTGGGACTGAAGCTTTCTTT
NA	TRBV25-1	NA	TRBJ1-3	CASSDSGAFSGNTIYF	TGTGCCAGCAGTGATTCGGGGGCGTTCTCTGGAAACACCATATATTTT
TRBD1	TRBV9	NA	TRBJ2-2	CASSLTGTGGTGELFF	TGTGCCAGCAGCTTAACCGGGACAGGGGGCACCGGGGAGCTGTTTTTT
NA	TRBV11-3	NA	TRBJ2-5	CASSRLGGDQETQYF	TGTGCCAGCAGCCGGCTGGGGGGAGACCAAGAGACCCAGTACTTC
NA	TRBV18	NA	TRBJ1-4	CASSQLPDGINEKLFF	TGTGCCAGCTCACAGTTGCCGGACGGGATTAATGAAAAACTGTTTTTT
NA	TRBV6-5	NA	TRBJ1-2	CASSGGGYGYTF	TGTGCCAGCTCGGGCGGTGGCTATGGCTACACCTTC
NA	TRBV11-2	NA	TRBJ1-2	CASSLTPDLGYTF	TGTGCCAGCAGCTTAACTCCGGATCTCGGCTACACCTTC
NA	TRBV29-1	NA	TRBJ1-1	CSVEDGTNTEAFF	TGCAGCGTTGAAGACGGGACGAACACTGAAGCTTTCTTT
NA	TRBV18	NA	TRBJ1-5	CASSSSIQGYSNQPQHF	TGTGCCAGCTCATCCTCCATTCAGGGGTATAGCAATCAGCCCCAGCATTTT
NA	TRBV29-1	NA	TRBJ1-1	CSVDRGTEAFF	TGCAGCGTTGATCGGGGAACTGAAGCTTTCTTT
TRBD2	TRBV11-3	once	TRBJ2-2	CASSLGMGGANTGELFF	TGTGCCAGCAGCTTAGGGATGGGAGGGGCCAACACCGGGGAGCTGTTTTTT
NA	TRBV5-4	NA	TRBJ2-2	CASSLQTRELFF	TGTGCCAGCAGCTTACAAACACGGGAGCTGTTTTTT
NA	TRBV19	NA	TRBJ1-2	CASSIPSSYGYTF	TGTGCCAGTAGTATCCCGTCATCCTATGGCTACACCTTC
NA	TRBV19	NA	TRBJ2-3	CASTEKGGNTQYF	TGTGCCAGTACCGAAAAGGGAGGAAATACGCAGTATTTT
TRBD2	TRBV9	few	TRBJ2-3	CASSVEGLAGENTQYF	TGTGCCAGCAGCGTAGAAGGACTAGCGGGAGAAAACACGCAGTATTTT
NA	TRBV11-1	NA	TRBJ2-1	CASSSTMSSYNEQFF	TGTGCCAGCAGCTCAACTATGAGCTCCTACAATGAGCAGTTCTTC
NA	TRBV28	NA	TRBJ1-5	CASGGRSINQPQHF	TGTGCCAGCGGAGGGCGGTCCATCAATCAGCCCCAGCATTTT
TRBD1	TRBV7-2	once	TRBJ1-2	CASSLNRGADGYTF	TGTGCCAGCAGCTTAAACAGGGGGGCGGATGGCTACACCTTC
NA	TRBV3-1/TRBV3-2	NA	TRBJ2-1	CASSQDYNEQFF	TGTGCCAGCAGCCAAGACTACAATGAGCAGTTCTTC
NA	TRBV7-3	NA	TRBJ1-1	CASSLTKGHTEAFF	TGTGCCAGCAGCTTAACGAAGGGACACACTGAAGCTTTCTTT
NA	TRBV6-1	NA	TRBJ1-2	CASSSPGRDNYGYTF	TGTGCCAGCAGCAGCCCGGGACGGGATAACTATGGCTACACCTTC
TRBD1	TRBV20-1	NA	TRBJ1-5	CSASQGAASFGYQPQHF	TGCAGTGCTAGTCAGGGGGCAGCCTCCTTCGGCTATCAGCCCCAGCATTTT
NA	TRBV11-2	NA	TRBJ1-2	CASSPSINYGYTF	TGTGCCAGCAGCCCGAGCATAAACTATGGCTACACCTTC
NA	TRBV4-3	NA	TRBJ1-1	CASSLHRNTEAFF	TGCGCCAGCAGTTTACATAGGAACACTGAAGCTTTCTTT
NA	TRBV15	NA	TRBJ1-2	CATSKEGDRNYGYTF	TGTGCCACCAGCAAGGAAGGGGACCGTAACTATGGCTACACCTTC
NA	TRBV7-2	NA	TRBJ1-5	CASSPGRGGNQPQHF	TGTGCCAGCAGCCCAGGGAGGGGAGGCAATCAGCCCCAGCATTTT
NA	TRBV28	NA	TRBJ2-4	CASTTAQRTGENIQYF	TGTGCCAGCACGACTGCACAAAGGACTGGGGAAAACATTCAGTACTTC
TRBD1	TRBV10-3	NA	TRBJ1-1	CATGQGDTEAFF	TGTGCCACGGGACAGGGGGACACTGAAGCTTTCTTT
NA	TRBV6-1	NA	TRBJ1-1	CASSEGPYRDTEAFF	TGTGCCAGCAGTGAGGGTCCCTATCGGGACACTGAAGCTTTCTTT
NA	TRBV4-2	NA	TRBJ2-7	CASSQETGLFYEQYF	TGTGCCAGCAGCCAAGAAACAGGACTTTTCTACGAGCAGTACTTC